These 3 T cell receptor beta chains were all obtained from the same sample, sequenced in a study of circulating CD8 cells and anti-PD-1 response in melanoma. Using about 15 ng of total RNA, TCR libraries were made with the QIAseq Immune Repertoire TCR panel. TCRdb analysed the reads with MiXCR anew, one entry per CDR3 protein. This table has approximately 540 distinct CDR3 sequences, around 9.6% appearing once. Four subsets defined by PD-1 and/or TIGIT were sorted from live CD3+CD8+TCRalphabeta+ cells. Sequences were derived from CD8+ T cells from PBMCs, sampled at baseline or after one month of anti-PD-1 therapy (not recorded which). The receptor set was obtained from a human donor with melanoma.

This clonotype rates as large (0.1 to 1%). This chain uses TRBV27 with TRBJ2-2; a possible D gene is TRBD1 (6 bases). V was cut by 3 bases and J by 1 base, with 9 bases left in between. Germline values: CDR1 MNHEY, CDR2 SMNVEV (reference sequence). This CDR3 region has 15 residues. This CDR3 reads CASSFSTGNTGELFF. CDR3 bases: TGTGCCAGCAGTTTTTCGACAGGGAACACCGGGGAGCTGTTTTTT.

Sample share makes this clonotype hyperexpanded. V gene TRBV19 combines with J gene TRBJ2-1; 10 bases are a match to TRBD2. Germline CDR1 reads LNHDA; CDR2 reads SQIVND (reference sequence). CDR3 length equals 15 residues. With 6 bases clipped from V and 2 bases from J, the junction kept 4 bases outside the gene matches. CDR3 residues: CASRRTSGAYNEQFF. CDR3 nucleotides: TGTGCCAGTAGAAGAACTAGCGGGGCCTACAATGAGCAGTTCTTC.

In its sample, this clonotype is medium-sized. The gene calls are TRBV19 and TRBJ1-1, with D maybe TRBD1 (5 bases). CDR3 length: 14 residues. Germline CDR1 and CDR2: LNHDA and SQIVND (reference sequence). The V end was cut by 6 bases, the J end by 4 bases, with 15 bases between. CDR3 bases: TGTGCCAGTAGCCTAGGGGAGACGGGCACTGAAGCTTTCTTT. The encoded protein is CASSLGETGTEAFF.